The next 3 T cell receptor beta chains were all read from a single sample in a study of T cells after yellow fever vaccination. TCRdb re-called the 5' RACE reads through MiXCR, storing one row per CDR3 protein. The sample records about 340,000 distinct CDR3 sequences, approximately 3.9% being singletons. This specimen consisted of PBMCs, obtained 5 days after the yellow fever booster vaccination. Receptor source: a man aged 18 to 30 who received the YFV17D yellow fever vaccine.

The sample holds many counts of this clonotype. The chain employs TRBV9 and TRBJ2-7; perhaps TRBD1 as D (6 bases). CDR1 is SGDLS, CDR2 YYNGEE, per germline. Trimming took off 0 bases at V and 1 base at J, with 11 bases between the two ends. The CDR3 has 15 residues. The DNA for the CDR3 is TGTGCCAGCAGCGTAGCGACAGGCCCTTCCTACGAGCAGTACTTC. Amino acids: CASSVATGPSYEQYF.

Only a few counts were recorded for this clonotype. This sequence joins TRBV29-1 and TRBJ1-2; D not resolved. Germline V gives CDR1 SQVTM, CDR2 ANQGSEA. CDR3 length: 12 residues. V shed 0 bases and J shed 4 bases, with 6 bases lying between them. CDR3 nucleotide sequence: TGCAGCGTTGAAGAGGCCACCTATGGCTACACCTTC. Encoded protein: CSVEEATYGYTF.

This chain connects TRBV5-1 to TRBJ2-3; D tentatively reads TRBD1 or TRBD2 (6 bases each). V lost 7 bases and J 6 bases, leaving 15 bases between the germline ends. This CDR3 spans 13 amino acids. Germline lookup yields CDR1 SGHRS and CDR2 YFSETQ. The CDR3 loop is CASLPGAGDTQYF. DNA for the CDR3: TGCGCCAGCCTCCCGGGGGCCGGGGATACGCAGTATTTT.